These 6 T cell receptor beta chains share one sample of origin, sequenced in a study of molecular identifiers for immune sequencing clone quantification. TCRdb independently ran MiXCR on the PCR reads; one entry per CDR3 protein. Counted here are 300,000 to 400,000 distinct CDR3 sequences, around a fifth occurring once; the ten biggest clones make up approximately 0.83%. The sequenced sample consisted of naive CD8+ T cells from blood, with Jurkat cell RNA spiked in. Subset denoted: FACS-sorted CD8+CD4-CCR7+CD45RA+ naive T cells. The receptor source for this set is a human donor in good health. Some libraries in this study had Jurkat cell RNA spiked in.

CDR3 amino acids: CASSRTSGRYQETQYF. DNA for the CDR3: TGTGCCAGCAGTCGGACTAGCGGAAGGTACCAAGAGACCCAGTACTTC. The chain recombines TRBV28 with TRBJ2-5; 10 bases align to TRBD2. With 5 bases clipped from V and 0 bases from J, the junction kept 6 bases outside the gene matches. The length of the CDR3 is 16 residues. In germline, CDR1 is MDHEN, CDR2 SYDVKM.

The sample holds many counts of this clonotype. The chain joins TRBV3-1 to TRBJ2-2; D possibly corresponds to TRBD1 (5 bases). The CDR3 spans 15 residues. Germline CDR1 reads LGHDT; CDR2 reads YNNKEL (reference sequence). V gave up 1 base and J gave up 8 bases, with 14 bases separating them. Here the CDR3 DNA reads TGTGCCAGCAGCCAAGTCTCCAGGGCGGTTGGGGAGCTGTTTTTT. Its protein product is CASSQVSRAVGELFF.

This clonotype came up many times. The rearrangement links TRBV9 to TRBJ1-4, with D possibly matching TRBD1 (5 bases). Germline CDR1 SGDLS, CDR2 YYNGEE. Trimming shortened V by 3 bases and J by 0 bases, and 12 bases separated the two germline ends. The CDR3 is 16 amino acids. CDR3 sequence: CASSAPGLATNEKLFF. The CDR3 bases are TGTGCCAGCAGCGCCCCAGGGCTTGCAACTAATGAAAAACTGTTTTTT.

This clonotype was observed many times. This rearrangement joins TRBV6-1 to TRBJ1-5; possible D gene TRBD1, 5 bases. The length of the CDR3 is 14 residues. Germline assignment: CDR1 MNHNS and CDR2 SASEGT. The V gene lost 6 bases and the J gene lost 3 bases, with 12 bases spanning the gap. CDR3 protein: CASSPDIINQPQHF. DNA of the CDR3: TGTGCCAGCAGCCCGGACATAATCAATCAGCCCCAGCATTTT.

About this clonotype itself: This may arise from a read error, as a much more abundant clone is one base away. The gene calls are TRBV24-1 and TRBJ2-1; D is possibly TRBD1 or TRBD2 (6 bases each). The CDR3 extends over 14 amino acids. Germline CDR1 and CDR2: KGHDR and SFDVKD. The CDR3 reads CATSDPTGGNEQSF. The DNA for the CDR3 is TGTGCCACCAGTGATCCGACAGGCGGGAATGAGCAGTCCTTC.

On this clonotype: A read error may be the cause here, since a much bigger clone is one base away. This chain uses TRBV2 with TRBJ2-6; tentatively, D is TRBD1 (5 bases). Germline assignment: CDR1 SNHLY and CDR2 FYNNEI. The CDR3 extends over 17 amino acids. Here the CDR3 reads CASRIQYDGSGANALTF. DNA for the CDR3: TGTGCCAGCAGAATCCAATACGACGGCTCTGGGGCCAACGCCCTGACTTTC.